This is a list of T cell receptor beta chains from one sample in a study of shared clonotypes between healthy human individuals. Method: immunoSEQ multiplex PCR; TCRdb's copy keeps in-frame clones and lacks some. The sample yields over 2,000,000 clones, about 93% seen once. The sample consisted of naive CD8+ T cells from PBMCs. The receptors derive from a man aged 18 to 29 in good health. Some clones in this sample may be carry-over from other donors' samples. CDR3s include the opening cysteine and the closing phenylalanine or tryptophan. A D gene is named only where the DNA matches it firmly. Clone size is shown for a subset of rows, as once, few, many or a class of expanded clone.

NA,TRBJ2-2,NA,TRBV15,TGTGCCACCAGCAGGCCCAGGGCGGACACCGGGGAGCTGTTTTTT,CATSRPRADTGELFF
NA,TRBJ1-2,NA,TRBV29-1,TGCAGCGTGAACCATGCTGGCTACACCTTC,CSVNHAGYTF
TRBD1,TRBJ1-2,NA,TRBV9,TGTGCCAGCAGCGCCTCACCGGGACAGGATACTAACTATGGCTACACCTTC,CASSASPGQDTNYGYTF
NA,TRBJ1-5,NA,TRBV5-6,TGTGCCAGCAGCTTTGGGGACCGTCTTGGGCCCCAGCATTTT,CASSFGDRLGPQHF
NA,TRBJ2-4,once,TRBV13,TGTGCCAGCAGCCCCCCTAGGGGTGACCCCCCAAACGGGATTCAGTACTTC,CASSPPRGDPPNGIQYF
TRBD1,TRBJ1-2,NA,TRBV27,TGTGCCAGCAGTATAACCGGGACAGGGTTTATCGATGGCTACACCTTC,CASSITGTGFIDGYTF
NA,TRBJ2-5,NA,TRBV28,TGTGCCAGCAGTTTCCATCAGGGGGGCGAGACCCAGTACTTC,CASSFHQGGETQYF
TRBD1,TRBJ1-1,NA,TRBV7-3,TGTGCCAGCAGCTTGGGGACAGGGATCACTGAAGCTTTCTTT,CASSLGTGITEAFF
NA,TRBJ2-7,once,TRBV27,TGTGCCAGCAGTTATGGAGCCAAGTACGAGCAGTACTTC,CASSYGAKYEQYF
TRBD1,TRBJ2-7,NA,TRBV4-3,TGCGCCAGCAGTCCGGGTACAGGGGCCTACGAGCAGTACTTC,CASSPGTGAYEQYF
NA,TRBJ2-7,NA,TRBV19,TGTGCCAGTAGTATAGTACCTTTCTACGAGCAGTACTTC,CASSIVPFYEQYF